The entry that follows covers one TCR beta chain sequence. The entry originates in a study of blood T cell repertoires in COVID-19. Across the study: COVID-19 samples, acute and convalescent, were from the United States, Italy and Spain. PBMCs, B-cell-depleted T cells, or T cells provided the cDNA or gDNA that made up the material.

In the original workflow: How many nucleated cells were present was estimated from reference gene primer amplification. TCRdb keeps only in-frame clones here, not all; method: immunoSEQ multiplex PCR. V, J and clone size derive from that table, while D and trimming were established from the DNA sequence. Of around 41,000 clones listed, approximately 90% are singletons. This CDR3 has 14 amino acids. V gave up 6 bases and J gave up 3 bases; unmatched junction bases: 4. The germline V gene has CDR1 MNHEY and CDR2 SMNVEV (reference sequence). This sequence joins TRBV27 and TRBJ2-1; TRBD2 agrees at 8 bases. The specimen was peripheral blood. The clonotype originates from a human donor in a cohort sampled during active COVID-19. This CDR3 is CASRAGLGYNEQFF. The CDR3 DNA reads as TGTGCCAGCAGAGCGGGACTAGGCTACAATGAGCAGTTCTTC.